A single sample is the source of the 20 T cell receptor beta chains below, sequenced in a study of CD8+ T cells in alopecia areata. In each case, RNA was isolated and then reverse transcribed into cDNA as the sequencing template. Assay used: immunoSEQ multiplex PCR; TCRdb lists only in-frame clones, some missing. Of around 200,000 clones listed, roughly 65% are singletons. The sample consisted of CD4+ T cells sorted from blood, taken at week 0. The receptors here all came from a human donor with alopecia areata.

CDR3 in amino acids: CASSESRSNEKLFF. CDR3 sequence (DNA): TGTGCCAGCAGTGAATCCAGGAGTAATGAAAAACTGTTTTTT. The rearrangement links TRBV25-1 to TRBJ1-4; D call uncertain. This CDR3 comprises 14 residues. Germline V gene lookup returns CDR1 MGHDK and CDR2 SYGVNS. Trimming took 1 base from V and 4 from J, leaving 7 bases between them.

The chain links TRBV28 to TRBJ1-1; unclear D gene. V lost 5 bases and J 0 bases, leaving 13 bases between the germline ends. CDR1 is MDHEN and CDR2 is SYDVKM in the germline V gene. The CDR3 totals 15 residues. The CDR3, as DNA: TGTGCCAGCAGTCTCGACCCGGGCCTGAACACTGAAGCTTTCTTT. It specifies CASSLDPGLNTEAFF.

This clone was counted a single time. The V call is TRBV29-1, the J call TRBJ1-1, with 9 bases identical to TRBD1. V shed 7 bases and J 5 bases; nucleotides not matched to a gene: 8. The CDR3 extends over 13 amino acids. Germline V gene lookup returns CDR1 SQVTM and CDR2 ANQGSEA. The DNA for the CDR3 is TGCAGCGCAACCGACAGGGGGAGGACTGAAGCTTTCTTT. Amino acid sequence: CSATDRGRTEAFF.

The DNA of the CDR3 is TGTGCCAGCAGCTTGGGGTATGAGAGGACAGACTATGGCTACACCTTC. Its protein product is CASSLGYERTDYGYTF. This rearrangement joins TRBV5-4 to TRBJ1-2; tentatively, D is TRBD1 (6 bases). Trimming pared 0 bases from V and 3 bases from J, leaving 15 bases between. The germline V gene has CDR1 SGHNT and CDR2 YYREEE (reference sequence). CDR3 length: 16 amino acids.

This clone occurred a few times. This chain uses TRBV5-1 with TRBJ2-3, with TRBD1 matching 8 bases. The CDR3 consists of 16 residues. Germline V gives CDR1 SGHRS, CDR2 YFSETQ. Germline trimming cut 2 bases from V and 2 bases from J; bases unmatched to any gene: 7. The CDR3 DNA sequence: TGCGCCAGCAGCTTTTACAGGGGGTCATACACAGATACGCAGTATTTT. It encodes CASSFYRGSYTDTQYF.

The chain uses TRBV18 and TRBJ1-5, with D hard to call. The length of the CDR3 is 14 residues. Trimming cost V 6 bases and J 12 bases, with 21 bases left between them. Germline values: CDR1 KGHSH, CDR2 LQKENI. CDR3: CASSPEGVPSYQHF. The CDR3 region has the DNA TGTGCCAGCTCTCCCGAGGGAGTTCCGTCTTACCAGCATTTT.

V usage is TRBV5-6 and J usage is TRBJ2-1; D may be TRBD1 (5 bases). With 4 bases removed from V and 4 bases from J, the gap between germline ends came to 12 bases. CDR1 SGHDT and CDR2 YYEEEE come from the germline V gene. The CDR3 spans 14 residues. This chain's CDR3 is CASSPWTPYNEQFF. The DNA of the CDR3 is TGTGCCAGCAGCCCCTGGACACCATACAATGAGCAGTTCTTC.

This clone showed up just a few times. The V gene is TRBV18, the J gene TRBJ2-7; 8 nucleotides agree with TRBD1. Germline values: CDR1 KGHSH, CDR2 LQKENI. V shed 1 base, J shed 6 bases, and the junction held 2 bases outside the gene matches. CDR3 length: 13 amino acids. This CDR3 is CASSPRDRGEQYF. The CDR3 DNA reads as TGTGCCAGCTCACCACGAGACAGGGGCGAGCAGTACTTC.

This rearrangement joins TRBV29-1 to TRBJ1-1; maybe TRBD1 (5 bases). The CDR3 spans 15 residues. V was cut by 2 bases and J by 0 bases, with 13 bases left in between. Germline V CDR1 and CDR2: SQVTM, ANQGSEA. The CDR3 region has the DNA TGCAGCGTTGAATCCCTGACAGTGATGAACACTGAAGCTTTCTTT. As protein: CSVESLTVMNTEAFF.

This clone was observed a few times. The CDR3 DNA is TGCAGCGTTCAGGGGACCTGGAATGAAAAACTGTTTTTT. Amino acid sequence: CSVQGTWNEKLFF. V is TRBV29-1 and J is TRBJ1-4; D perhaps matches TRBD1 (6 bases). Between the trimmed V and J ends, which lost 5 bases and 5 bases, there was a span of 12 bases. The germline gives CDR1 SQVTM, CDR2 ANQGSEA. This CDR3 is 13 amino acids long.

Only one count was recorded for this clone. The V call is TRBV30, the J call TRBJ2-3, with 11 bases that match TRBD2. The CDR3 sequence is 14 residues long. Looked up from germline, CDR1 is GTSNPN and CDR2 is SVGIG (reference sequence). Germline trimming cut 2 bases from V and 5 bases from J; bases unmatched to any gene: 3. DNA for the CDR3: TGTGCCTGGAGTCCTGGGACTAGCGGAGATACGCAGTATTTT. Translated: CAWSPGTSGDTQYF.

The V and J genes are TRBV30 and TRBJ1-2; no definite D call. Germline assignment: CDR1 GTSNPN and CDR2 SVGIG (reference sequence). The CDR3 totals 11 residues. The V end was cut by 3 bases, the J end by 7 bases, with 9 bases between. The CDR3 is CAWSRFSGYTF. CDR3 in DNA: TGTGCCTGGAGCAGGTTCTCTGGCTACACCTTC.

The V and J genes are TRBV7-2 and TRBJ1-2, with D perhaps TRBD1 (6 bases). Germline V CDR1 and CDR2: SGHTA, FQGNSA. V gave up 3 bases and J gave up 5 bases, with 13 bases separating them. This CDR3 spans 14 amino acids. The CDR3 coding sequence is TGTGCCAGCAGCTTTCAAGGTCAGGGGTATGGCTACACCTTC. This encodes CASSFQGQGYGYTF.

This clone was counted a single time. This chain links TRBV9 with TRBJ2-3, with TRBD2 matching 7 bases. The junction had 10 bases not matched to a gene; V was cut back by 4 bases and J by 2 bases. Germline assignment: CDR1 SGDLS and CDR2 YYNGEE. The CDR3 length is 16 residues. This chain's CDR3 is CASSKYLAAATDTQYF. CDR3 DNA: TGTGCCAGCAGCAAATATCTAGCGGCCGCCACAGATACGCAGTATTTT.

The chain employs TRBV29-1 and TRBJ2-6; maybe TRBD1 (5 bases). CDR1 and CDR2 from the germline V gene are SQVTM and ANQGSEA. CDR3 length: 14 amino acids. Trimming removed 5 bases from V and 4 bases from J, with 12 bases in between. This chain's CDR3 is CSVRAGSGANVLTF. The CDR3 DNA follows: TGCAGCGTTAGGGCAGGGTCCGGGGCCAACGTCCTGACTTTC.

V is TRBV25-1 and J is TRBJ2-7, with TRBD2 matching over 13 bases. This CDR3 spans 16 amino acids. Trimming took 1 base from V and 7 from J; bases not matched to a gene: 7. The germline V gene encodes CDR1 MGHDK and CDR2 SYGVNS. CDR3 region: CASSESRTSGGTEQYF. CDR3 coding DNA: TGTGCCAGCAGTGAATCGAGGACTAGCGGGGGAACAGAGCAGTACTTC.

This chain uses TRBV9 with TRBJ2-7; D may be TRBD1 (6 bases). Germline CDR1 and CDR2: SGDLS and YYNGEE. The length of the CDR3 is 15 residues. V shed 0 bases and J shed 0 bases, with 10 bases lying between them. In nucleotides, the CDR3 is TGTGCCAGCAGCGTAGGGGACACCTACTCCTACGAGCAGTACTTC. Translation: CASSVGDTYSYEQYF. The entire variable domain, with the rest obtained from reference TRBV9 and TRBJ2-7, is as follows: DSGVTQTPKHLITATGQRVTLRCSPRSGDLSVYWYQQSLDQGLQFLIQYYNGEERAKGNILERFSAQQFPDLHSELNLSSLELGDSALYFCASSVGDTYSYEQYFGPGTRLTVT.

V usage is TRBV30 and J usage is TRBJ2-3; weak D call: TRBD1 (6 bases). Per the germline V gene, CDR1 is GTSNPN and CDR2 is SVGIG (reference sequence). V shed 4 bases and J shed 1 base, with 6 bases lying between them. The CDR3 contains 12 residues. Written as DNA, the CDR3 is TGTGCCTGGACAGGGGGCACAGATACGCAGTATTTT. The encoded protein is CAWTGGTDTQYF. Supplemented by reference TRBV30 and TRBJ2-3, the full variable domain reads SQTIHQWPATLVQPVGSPLSLECTVEGTSNPNLYWYRQAAGRGLQLLFYSVGIGQISSEVPQNLSASRPQDRQFILSSKKLLLSDSGFYLCAWTGGTDTQYFGPGTRLTVL.

V gene TRBV7-2 combines with J gene TRBJ1-2, with D unclear. The CDR3 has 14 residues. V was cut by 0 bases and J by 0 bases, with 5 bases left in between. The germline CDR1 and CDR2 sequences are SGHTA and FQGNSA. The CDR3 protein is CASSLAPANYGYTF. The CDR3 nucleotides are TGTGCCAGCAGCTTAGCGCCCGCTAACTATGGCTACACCTTC.

This clone appeared a few times. This rearrangement joins TRBV11-3 to TRBJ2-2; D is perhaps TRBD2 (5 bases). Between the trimmed V and J ends, which lost 1 base and 7 bases, there was a span of 25 bases. Per germline, CDR1 SGHNT and CDR2 YENEEA. This CDR3 comprises 19 residues. The DNA for the CDR3 is TGTGCCAGCAGCTTAGGTTCTCTCGAGGGTGATTTTCTCGTCGGGGAGCTGTTTTTT. The encoded protein is CASSLGSLEGDFLVGELFF.